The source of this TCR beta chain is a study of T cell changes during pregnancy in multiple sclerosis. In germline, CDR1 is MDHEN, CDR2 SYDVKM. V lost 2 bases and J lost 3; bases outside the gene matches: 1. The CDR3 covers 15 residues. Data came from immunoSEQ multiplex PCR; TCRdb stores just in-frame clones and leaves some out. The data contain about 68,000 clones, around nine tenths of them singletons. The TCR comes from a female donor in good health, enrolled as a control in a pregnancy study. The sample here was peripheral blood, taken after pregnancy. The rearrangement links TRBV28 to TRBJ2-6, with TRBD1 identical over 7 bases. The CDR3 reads CASSLRGLGANVLTF. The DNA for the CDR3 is TGTGCCAGCAGTTTAAGGGGGCTTGGGGCCAACGTCCTGACTTTC. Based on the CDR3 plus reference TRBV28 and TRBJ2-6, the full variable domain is DVKVTQSSRYLVKRTGEKVFLECVQDMDHENMFWYRQDPGLGLRLIYFSYDVKMKEKGDIPEGYSVSREKKERFSLILESASTNQTSMYLCASSLRGLGANVLTFGAGSRLTVL.